This note documents a single T cell receptor beta chain sequence. Its antigen is as yet unknown. Treatment in this sample: oral pan-JAK inhibitor, 5-10 mg twice daily. Isolated RNA was reverse transcribed into cDNA used as the sequencing template. Only in-frame clones appear in the TCRdb table, and some are missing; sequencing was by immunoSEQ multiplex PCR. The sample has 150,000 to 200,000 clones, around three fifths seen once. These data originate in a study of CD8+ T cells in alopecia areata. Study summary: Treated patients took oral tofacitinib at 5 to 10 mg twice daily. Dosing spanned 6 to 18 months on tofacitinib, then 6 months off drug. Scoring treated patients' severity relied on the percentage of scalp area affected. Overall study results and limits: Having just one nonresponder leaves the connection between baseline CD8+ expansion and response unresolved.

CDR1 and CDR2 (germline): SGHDT, YYEEEE. The CDR3 is made up of 14 amino acids. The V end was cut by 2 bases, the J end by 6 bases, with 14 bases between. The source was CD4+ T cells sorted from blood, collected at week 24, from a patient treated with tofacitinib. This TCR derives from a human donor with alopecia areata. This sequence joins TRBV5-6 and TRBJ1-2; maybe TRBD1 (5 bases). The CDR3 reads CASSLGHSWDGYTF. The CDR3, as DNA: TGTGCCAGCAGCTTAGGACACTCGTGGGATGGCTACACCTTC.